What follows are 3 T cell receptor beta chains derived from one specimen sequenced in a study of blood T cells in healthy people across ages. For the second PCR, which ran for about 7 to 11 cycles, a sample-barcoded 5' primer and a J-beta primer mix were used. TCRdb re-analysed the 5' RACE reads in MiXCR, keeping a single row per CDR3 protein. The sample comprises 1.5 million to 2 million distinct CDR3 sequences, roughly 28% of which are singletons, and around 7.7% rests with the top ten. The sequencing sample was made of blood. The receptors derive from a woman aged 30 to 39 in good health.

This clonotype was seen only a few times. V and J are TRBV4-3 and TRBJ2-1; the D call may be TRBD1 or TRBD2 (6 bases each). The CDR3 runs 16 residues. Germline V gene data show CDR1 as LGHNA and CDR2 as YSLEER. The V end lost 1 base, the J end lost 0 bases, and 10 bases lay between the germline ends. CDR3 residues: CASSQVWGASYNEQFF. In DNA, the CDR3 is TGCGCCAGCAGCCAAGTCTGGGGGGCCTCCTACAATGAGCAGTTCTTC.

There are a few counts of this clonotype. The chain has TRBV4-3 and TRBJ2-5; TRBD1 is a possible D gene (6 bases). The CDR3 runs 15 residues. V shed 1 base and J shed 4 bases, with 13 bases lying between them. Germline lookup yields CDR1 LGHNA and CDR2 YSLEER. In DNA form, the CDR3 reads TGCGCCAGCAGCCAAGCTCTCGACAGGACAGAGACCCAGTACTTC. Translated, it gives CASSQALDRTETQYF.

This clonotype was seen more than once but under ten times. The genes are TRBV4-3 and TRBJ2-6, with D maybe TRBD1 (6 bases). The CDR3 sequence is 16 residues long. Germline V gene data show CDR1 as LGHNA and CDR2 as YSLEER. Trimming removed 2 bases from V and 2 bases from J, with 10 bases in between. In DNA, the CDR3 is TGCGCCAGCAGCCAAACAACAGGGACTGGGGCCAACGTCCTGACTTTC. Translated, it gives CASSQTTGTGANVLTF.